This T cell receptor beta chain was documented in a study of blood T cell repertoires in COVID-19. Study information: Sources were T cells, B-cell-depleted T cells, or PBMCs; the material itself was cDNA or gDNA.

Profiling relied on immunoSEQ multiplex PCR, and the TCRdb table lists in-frame clones only, not all of them. The table includes a few hundred thousand clones, around 85% detected once. CDR3 length: 15 residues. J gave up 0 bases and V 4 bases, and 3 bases lay outside the gene matches. CDR1 and CDR2 from the germline V gene are LGHNA and YNFKEQ. This sequence joins TRBV4-2 and TRBJ2-3; TRBD2 matches 8 bases. Specimen: peripheral blood. The receptor was derived from a human donor in a cohort sampled during active COVID-19. The CDR3 here is CASSPGLASTDTQYF. The CDR3 coding sequence is TGTGCCAGCAGCCCCGGACTAGCAAGCACAGATACGCAGTATTTT.